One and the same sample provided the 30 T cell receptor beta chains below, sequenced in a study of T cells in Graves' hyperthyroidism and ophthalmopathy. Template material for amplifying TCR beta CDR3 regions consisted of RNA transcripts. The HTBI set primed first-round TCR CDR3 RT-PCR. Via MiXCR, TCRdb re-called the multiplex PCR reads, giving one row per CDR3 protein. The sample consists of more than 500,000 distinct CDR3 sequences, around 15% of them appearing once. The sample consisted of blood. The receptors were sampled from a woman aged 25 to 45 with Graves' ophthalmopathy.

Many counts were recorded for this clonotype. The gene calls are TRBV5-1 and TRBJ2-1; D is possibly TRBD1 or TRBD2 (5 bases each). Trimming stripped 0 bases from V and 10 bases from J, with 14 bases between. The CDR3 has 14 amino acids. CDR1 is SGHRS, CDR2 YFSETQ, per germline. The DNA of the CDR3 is TGCGCCAGCAGCTTGGGGCGAGGGGCCTGGGAGCAGTTCTTC. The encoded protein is CASSLGRGAWEQFF.

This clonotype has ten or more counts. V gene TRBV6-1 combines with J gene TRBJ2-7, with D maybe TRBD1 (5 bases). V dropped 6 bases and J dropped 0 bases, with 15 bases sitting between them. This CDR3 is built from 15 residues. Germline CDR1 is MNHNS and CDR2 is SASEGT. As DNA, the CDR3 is TGTGCCAGCAGCCACACAGGAGTTCCCTCCTACGAGCAGTACTTC. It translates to CASSHTGVPSYEQYF.

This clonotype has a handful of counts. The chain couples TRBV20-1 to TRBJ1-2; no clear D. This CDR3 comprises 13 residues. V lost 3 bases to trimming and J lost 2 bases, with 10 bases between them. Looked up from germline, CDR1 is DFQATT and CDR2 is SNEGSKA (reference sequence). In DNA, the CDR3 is TGCAGTGCTAGTTATCGACAAAACTATGGCTACACCTTC. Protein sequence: CSASYRQNYGYTF.

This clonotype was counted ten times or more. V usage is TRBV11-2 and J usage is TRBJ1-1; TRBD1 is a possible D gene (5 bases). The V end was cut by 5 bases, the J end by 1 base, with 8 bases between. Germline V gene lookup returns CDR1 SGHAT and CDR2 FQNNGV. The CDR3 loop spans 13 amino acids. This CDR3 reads CASSNRRNTEAFF. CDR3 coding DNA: TGTGCCAGCAGCAACAGGAGGAACACTGAAGCTTTCTTT.

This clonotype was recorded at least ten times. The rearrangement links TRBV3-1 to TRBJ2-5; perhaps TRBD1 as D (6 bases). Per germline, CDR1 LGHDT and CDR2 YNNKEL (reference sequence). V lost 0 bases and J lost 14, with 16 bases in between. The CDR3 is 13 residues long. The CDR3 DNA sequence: TGTGCCAGCAGCCAAGATTTGCAGGGGCTGGGATACTTC. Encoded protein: CASSQDLQGLGYF.

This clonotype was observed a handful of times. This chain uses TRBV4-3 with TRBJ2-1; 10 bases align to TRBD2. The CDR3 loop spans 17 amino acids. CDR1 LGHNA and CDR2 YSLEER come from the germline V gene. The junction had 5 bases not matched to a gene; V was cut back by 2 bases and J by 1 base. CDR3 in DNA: TGCGCCAGCAGCCAACTACTAGCGGGAAAATCCTACAATGAGCAGTTCTTC. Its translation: CASSQLLAGKSYNEQFF.

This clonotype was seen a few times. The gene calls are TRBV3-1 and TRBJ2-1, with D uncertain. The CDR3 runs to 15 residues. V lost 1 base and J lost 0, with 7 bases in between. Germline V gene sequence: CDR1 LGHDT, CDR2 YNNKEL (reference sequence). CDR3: CASSQGASSYNEQFF. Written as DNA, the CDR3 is TGTGCCAGCAGCCAAGGGGCGAGCTCCTACAATGAGCAGTTCTTC.

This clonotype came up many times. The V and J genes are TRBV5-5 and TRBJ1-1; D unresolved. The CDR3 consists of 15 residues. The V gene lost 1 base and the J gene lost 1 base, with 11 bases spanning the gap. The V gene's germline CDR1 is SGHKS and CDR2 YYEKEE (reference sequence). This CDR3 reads CASSLKLGGNTEAFF. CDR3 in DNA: TGTGCCAGCAGCTTGAAATTGGGTGGGAACACTGAAGCTTTCTTT. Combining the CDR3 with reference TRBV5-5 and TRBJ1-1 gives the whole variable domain DAGVTQSPTHLIKTRGQQVTLRCSPISGHKSVSWYQQVLGQGPQFIFQYYEKEERGRGNFPDRFSARQFPNYSSELNVNALLLGDSALYLCASSLKLGGNTEAFFGQGTRLTVV.

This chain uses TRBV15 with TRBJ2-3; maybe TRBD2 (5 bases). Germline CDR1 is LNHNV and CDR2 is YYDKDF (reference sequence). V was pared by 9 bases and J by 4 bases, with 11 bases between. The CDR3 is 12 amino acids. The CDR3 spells CATTDSADTQYF. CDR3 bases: TGTGCCACAACCGATAGCGCAGATACGCAGTATTTT.

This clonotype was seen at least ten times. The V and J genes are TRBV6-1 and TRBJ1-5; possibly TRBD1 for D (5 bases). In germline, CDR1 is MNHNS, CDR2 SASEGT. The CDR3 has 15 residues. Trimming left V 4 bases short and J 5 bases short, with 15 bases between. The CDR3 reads CASSAKTAGDQPQHF. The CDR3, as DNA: TGTGCCAGCAGTGCTAAGACCGCGGGGGATCAGCCCCAGCATTTT.

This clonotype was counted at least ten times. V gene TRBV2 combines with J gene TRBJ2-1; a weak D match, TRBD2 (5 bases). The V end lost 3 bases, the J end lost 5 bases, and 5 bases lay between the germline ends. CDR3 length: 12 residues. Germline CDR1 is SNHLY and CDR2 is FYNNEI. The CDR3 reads CASSDGDNEQFF. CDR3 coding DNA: TGTGCCAGCAGTGACGGGGACAATGAGCAGTTCTTC.

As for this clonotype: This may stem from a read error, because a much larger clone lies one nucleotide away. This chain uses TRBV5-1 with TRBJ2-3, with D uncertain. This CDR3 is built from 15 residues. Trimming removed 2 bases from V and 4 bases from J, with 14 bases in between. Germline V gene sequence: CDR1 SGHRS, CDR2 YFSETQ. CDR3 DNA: TGCGCCAGCAGCTTTGGCATGCCAGGCGCAGATACGCAGTATTTT. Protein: CASSFGMPGADTQYF. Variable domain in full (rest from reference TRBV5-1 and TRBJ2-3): KAGVTQTPRYLIKTRGQQVTLSCSPISGHRSVSWYQQTPGQGLQFLFEYFSETQRNKGNFPGRFSGRQFSNSRSEMNVSTLELGDSALYLCASSFGMPGADTQYFGPGTRLTVL.

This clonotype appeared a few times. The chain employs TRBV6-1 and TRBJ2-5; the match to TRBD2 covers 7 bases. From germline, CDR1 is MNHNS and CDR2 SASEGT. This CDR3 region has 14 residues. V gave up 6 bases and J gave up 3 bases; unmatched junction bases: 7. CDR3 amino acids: CASSERDLEETQYF. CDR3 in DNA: TGTGCCAGCAGCGAGCGGGACTTGGAAGAGACCCAGTACTTC.

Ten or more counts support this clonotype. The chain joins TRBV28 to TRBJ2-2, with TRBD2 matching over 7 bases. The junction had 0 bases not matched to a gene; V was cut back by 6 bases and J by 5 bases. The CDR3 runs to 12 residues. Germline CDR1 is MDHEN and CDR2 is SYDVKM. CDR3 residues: CASSGGTGELFF. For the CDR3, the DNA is TGTGCCAGCAGCGGGGGGACCGGGGAGCTGTTTTTT.

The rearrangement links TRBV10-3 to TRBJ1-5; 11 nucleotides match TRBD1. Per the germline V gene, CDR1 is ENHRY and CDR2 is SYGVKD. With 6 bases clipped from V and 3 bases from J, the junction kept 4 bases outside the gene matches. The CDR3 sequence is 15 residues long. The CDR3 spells CAIRGDRGSNQPQHF. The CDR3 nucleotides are TGTGCCATCAGAGGGGACAGGGGGTCCAATCAGCCCCAGCATTTT.

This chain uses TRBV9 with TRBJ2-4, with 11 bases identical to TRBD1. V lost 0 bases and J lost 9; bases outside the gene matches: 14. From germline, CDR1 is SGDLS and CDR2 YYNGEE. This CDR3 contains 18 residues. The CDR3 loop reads CASSVAAAGQGAGAIQYF. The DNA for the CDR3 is TGTGCCAGCAGCGTAGCCGCCGCCGGACAGGGGGCGGGGGCCATTCAGTACTTC.

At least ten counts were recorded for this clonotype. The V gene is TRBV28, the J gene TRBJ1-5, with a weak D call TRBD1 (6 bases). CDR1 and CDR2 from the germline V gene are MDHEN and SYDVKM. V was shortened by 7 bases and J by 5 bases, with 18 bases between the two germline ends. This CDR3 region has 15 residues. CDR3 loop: CASKTFGGPHQPQHF. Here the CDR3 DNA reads TGTGCCAGCAAGACGTTTGGGGGCCCACATCAGCCCCAGCATTTT.

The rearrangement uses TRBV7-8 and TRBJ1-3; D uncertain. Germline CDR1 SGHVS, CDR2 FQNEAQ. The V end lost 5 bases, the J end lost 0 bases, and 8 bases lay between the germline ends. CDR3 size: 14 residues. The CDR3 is CASSQRASGNTIYF. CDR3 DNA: TGTGCCAGCAGCCAACGGGCCTCTGGAAACACCATATATTTT. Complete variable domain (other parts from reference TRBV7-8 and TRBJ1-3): GAGVSQSPRYKVAKRGQDVALRCDPISGHVSLFWYQQALGQGPEFLTYFQNEAQLDKSGLPSDRFFAERPEGSVSTLKIQRTQQEDSAVYLCASSQRASGNTIYFGEGSWLTVV.

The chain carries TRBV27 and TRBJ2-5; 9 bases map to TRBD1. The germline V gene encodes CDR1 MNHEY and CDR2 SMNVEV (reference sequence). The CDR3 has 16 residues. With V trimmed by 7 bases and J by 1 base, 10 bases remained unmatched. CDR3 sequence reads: CASNLRDRVCQETQYF. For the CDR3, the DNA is TGTGCCAGCAACCTCCGGGACAGGGTATGCCAAGAGACCCAGTACTTC.

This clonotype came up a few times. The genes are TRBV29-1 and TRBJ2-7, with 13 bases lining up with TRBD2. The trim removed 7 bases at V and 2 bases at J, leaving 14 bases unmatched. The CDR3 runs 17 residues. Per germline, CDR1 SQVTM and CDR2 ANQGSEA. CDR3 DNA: TGCAGCGCCCAAACAGGGGTAGGGACTAGCGGGACCTACGAGCAGTACTTC. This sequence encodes CSAQTGVGTSGTYEQYF.

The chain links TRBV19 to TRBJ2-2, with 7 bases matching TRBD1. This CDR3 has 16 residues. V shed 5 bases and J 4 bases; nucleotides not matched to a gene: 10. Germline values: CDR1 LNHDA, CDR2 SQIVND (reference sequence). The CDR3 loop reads CASSFQRGQGTGELFF. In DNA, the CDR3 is TGTGCCAGTAGTTTTCAAAGGGGGCAGGGCACCGGGGAGCTGTTTTTT.

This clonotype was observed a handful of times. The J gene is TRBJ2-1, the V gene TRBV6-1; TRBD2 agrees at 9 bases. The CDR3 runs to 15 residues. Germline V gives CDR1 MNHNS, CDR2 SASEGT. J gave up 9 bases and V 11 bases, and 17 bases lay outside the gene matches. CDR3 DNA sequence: TGTGCCGCGGGAGGGCTTTCGGGAGGGCCCGGTGAGCAGTTCTTC. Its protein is CAAGGLSGGPGEQFF.

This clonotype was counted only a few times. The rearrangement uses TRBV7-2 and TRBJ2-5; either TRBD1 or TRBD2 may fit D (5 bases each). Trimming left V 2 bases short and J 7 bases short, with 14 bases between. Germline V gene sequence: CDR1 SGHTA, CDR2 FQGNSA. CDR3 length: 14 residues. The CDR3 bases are TGTGCCAGCAGCTTATCGGGGCCTCCTGGGACCCAGTACTTC. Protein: CASSLSGPPGTQYF.

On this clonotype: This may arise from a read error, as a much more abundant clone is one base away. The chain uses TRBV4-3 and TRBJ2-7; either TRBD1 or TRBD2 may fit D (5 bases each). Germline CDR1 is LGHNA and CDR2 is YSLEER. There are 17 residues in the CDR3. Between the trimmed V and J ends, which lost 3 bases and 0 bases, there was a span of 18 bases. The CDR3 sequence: CASSQDTSMGSSYEQYF. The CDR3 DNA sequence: TGCGCCAGCAGCCAGGACACTAGTATGGGGAGCTCCTACGAGCAGTACTTC.

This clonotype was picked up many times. In DNA, the CDR3 is TGTGCCAGCAGCTTAGCGGTGGGGGAGCCGGAGACCCAGTACTTC. Translating it yields CASSLAVGEPETQYF. The gene calls are TRBV7-2 and TRBJ2-5; D tentatively fits TRBD1 or TRBD2 (5 bases each). The CDR3 runs 15 residues. Trimming pared 0 bases from V and 5 bases from J, leaving 13 bases between. Germline V lookup: CDR1 SGHTA, CDR2 FQGNSA.

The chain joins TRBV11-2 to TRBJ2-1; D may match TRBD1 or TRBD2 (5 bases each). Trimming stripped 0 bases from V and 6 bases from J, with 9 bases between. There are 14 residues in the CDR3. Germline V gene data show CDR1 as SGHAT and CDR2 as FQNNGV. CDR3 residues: CASSLDYGGNEQFF. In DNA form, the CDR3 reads TGTGCCAGCAGCTTAGATTATGGGGGCAATGAGCAGTTCTTC.

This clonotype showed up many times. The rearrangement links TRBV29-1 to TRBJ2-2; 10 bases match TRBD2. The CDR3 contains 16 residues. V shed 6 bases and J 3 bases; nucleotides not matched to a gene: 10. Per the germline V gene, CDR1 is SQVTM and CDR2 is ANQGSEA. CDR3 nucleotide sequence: TGCAGCGTGGACAGAGCGCTAGCGGGAGACACCGGGGAGCTGTTTTTT. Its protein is CSVDRALAGDTGELFF.

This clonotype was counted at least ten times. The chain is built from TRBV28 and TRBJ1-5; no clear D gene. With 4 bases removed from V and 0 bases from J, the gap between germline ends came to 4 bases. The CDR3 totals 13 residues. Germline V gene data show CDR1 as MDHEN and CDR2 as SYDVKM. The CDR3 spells CASSWYSNQPQHF. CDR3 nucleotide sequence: TGTGCCAGCAGTTGGTATAGCAATCAGCCCCAGCATTTT.

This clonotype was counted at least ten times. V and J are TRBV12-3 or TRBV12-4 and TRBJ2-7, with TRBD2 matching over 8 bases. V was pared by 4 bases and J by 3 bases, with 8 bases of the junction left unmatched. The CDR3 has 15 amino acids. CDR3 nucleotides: TGTGCCAGCAGTTCCCCAGCGGGAGCTCTCTACGAGCAGTACTTC. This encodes CASSSPAGALYEQYF.

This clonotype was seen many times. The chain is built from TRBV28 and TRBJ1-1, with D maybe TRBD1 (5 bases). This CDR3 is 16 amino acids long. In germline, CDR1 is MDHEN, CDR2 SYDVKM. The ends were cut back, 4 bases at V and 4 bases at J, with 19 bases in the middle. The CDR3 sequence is CASSSPNRGVSTEAFF. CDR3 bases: TGTGCCAGCAGTTCCCCTAACAGAGGGGTTAGCACTGAAGCTTTCTTT.